These T cell receptor beta chains were read from a single sample in a study of cytotoxic CD8 clonotypes in ibrutinib-treated CLL. Assay used: immunoSEQ multiplex PCR; TCRdb lists only in-frame clones, some missing. This sample yields 130,000 or so clones, of which around three quarters are seen a single time; less than 30% belongs to the top ten. Sequencing used PBMCs, obtained after 12 months of ibrutinib treatment. The receptors stem from a human donor with chronic lymphocytic leukemia. Both conserved end residues are part of each CDR3. The D gene is left open where the match is weak. Size is stated for part of the rows, as once, few or many counts, or as a class when the clone is expanded.

size	D	J	V	CDR3	DNA
-	TRBD1	TRBJ2-7	TRBV6-5	CASSLRTGAYEQYF	TGTGCCAGCAGTTTAAGGACAGGGGCATACGAGCAGTACTTC
-	-	TRBJ2-7	TRBV2	CASSRRGYVHEQYF	TGTGCCAGCAGTCGCCGGGGGTACGTACACGAGCAGTACTTC
-	-	TRBJ2-3	TRBV2	CASSGTEVTQYF	TGTGCCAGCAGTGGAACGGAAGTAACGCAGTATTTT
-	TRBD1	TRBJ2-1	TRBV4-2	CASSQGRTGEYNEQFF	TGTGCCAGCAGCCAGGGAAGGACAGGGGAATACAATGAGCAGTTCTTC
-	-	TRBJ1-5	TRBV7-9	CASSYSSNQPQHF	TGTGCCAGCAGCTACAGTAGCAATCAGCCCCAGCATTTT
few	TRBD2	TRBJ2-7	TRBV5-1	CASSFGLAGSYEQYF	TGCGCCAGCAGCTTTGGACTAGCGGGATCCTACGAGCAGTACTTC
-	TRBD2	TRBJ2-5	TRBV4-2	CASSQDHGLAGVSETQYF	TGTGCCAGCAGCCAAGATCACGGGCTAGCGGGAGTTTCGGAGACCCAGTACTTC
-	TRBD1	TRBJ1-4	TRBV15	CATSSGTVATNEKLFF	TGTGCCACCAGCAGCGGGACAGTCGCAACTAATGAAAAACTGTTTTTT
-	TRBD1	TRBJ1-1	TRBV10-3	CAISVAGTANTEAFF	TGTGCCATCAGTGTTGCCGGGACAGCAAACACTGAAGCTTTCTTT
-	-	TRBJ2-3	TRBV30	CAWGNTDTQYF	TGTGCCTGGGGGAACACAGATACGCAGTATTTT
-	TRBD2	TRBJ2-5	TRBV18	CASSQRRAGVETQYF	TGTGCCAGCTCACAGCGGCGAGCGGGGGTGGAGACCCAGTACTTC
-	-	TRBJ2-3	TRBV27	CASSLRGSTDTQYF	TGTGCCAGCAGTTTAAGGGGTAGCACAGATACGCAGTATTTT
-	-	TRBJ1-6	TRBV6-6	CASAERAGSPLHF	TGTGCCAGTGCTGAAAGGGCGGGTTCACCCCTCCACTTT
-	-	TRBJ2-2	TRBV7-2	CASSSTAGELFF	TGTGCCAGCAGCTCTACCGCCGGGGAGCTGTTTTTT
-	TRBD2	TRBJ2-5	TRBV15	CATSRDPGWLAGVSETQYF	TGTGCCACCAGCAGGGATCCCGGGTGGCTAGCGGGAGTTTCAGAGACCCAGTACTTC
-	-	TRBJ2-5	TRBV11-3	CASSVGTGETQYF	TGTGCCAGCAGCGTAGGGACGGGAGAGACCCAGTACTTC
-	-	TRBJ2-2	TRBV19	CASSIRVSGELFF	TGTGCCAGTAGTATACGAGTATCCGGGGAGCTGTTTTTT
-	-	TRBJ2-1	TRBV4-1	CASSQVGLARYNEQFF	TGCGCCAGCAGCCAAGTCGGGCTAGCGCGGTACAATGAGCAGTTCTTC
once	-	TRBJ2-7	TRBV30	CAWRLKGNTYEQYF	TGTGCCTGGAGGCTGAAGGGGAACACCTACGAGCAGTACTTC
-	TRBD2	TRBJ2-7	TRBV6-5	CASSYSGGGVYEQYF	TGTGCCAGCAGTTACTCGGGCGGGGGGGTCTACGAGCAGTACTTC
-	-	TRBJ2-1	TRBV30	CAWSPGTEQFF	TGTGCCTGGAGTCCCGGGACAGAGCAGTTCTTC
-	-	TRBJ2-5	TRBV7-7	CASSLGTEPVTQYF	TGTGCCAGCAGCTTAGGGACAGAACCCGTGACCCAGTACTTC
-	TRBD2	TRBJ2-7	TRBV7-2	CASSLVGSSGYYEQYF	TGTGCCAGCAGCTTAGTAGGTTCTAGCGGATATTACGAGCAGTACTTC
once	-	TRBJ1-3	TRBV6-1	CASSEGIRSRDTIYF	TGTGCCAGCAGTGAAGGAATCCGAAGTCGAGACACCATATATTTT
once	TRBD2	TRBJ2-1	TRBV7-2	CASSLYWTSAIDEQFF	TGTGCCAGCAGCTTATACTGGACTAGCGCGATAGATGAGCAGTTCTTC
-	-	TRBJ1-1	TRBV27	CASSITTPRDTEAFF	TGTGCCAGCAGTATTACTACTCCGCGGGACACTGAAGCTTTCTTT
-	-	TRBJ2-3	TRBV9	CASSVEGSPTDTQYF	TGTGCCAGCAGCGTAGAGGGGTCCCCCACAGATACGCAGTATTTT
-	-	TRBJ1-2	TRBV19	CASSRAGDNYGYTF	TGTGCCAGTAGTAGGGCAGGCGATAACTATGGCTACACCTTC
-	-	TRBJ2-7	TRBV6-5	CASLPRGDYSYEQYF	TGTGCCAGTCTACCTAGGGGTGACTACTCCTACGAGCAGTACTTC
-	-	TRBJ2-5	TRBV4-2	CASSQAQGSQETQYF	TGTGCCAGCAGCCAAGCCCAGGGCTCTCAAGAGACCCAGTACTTC
-	-	TRBJ1-3	TRBV11-2	CASSLDPLGRGSGNTIYF	TGTGCCAGCAGCTTAGATCCCCTCGGCAGGGGTTCTGGAAACACCATATATTTT